One and the same sample provided the 27 T cell receptor beta chains below, sequenced in a study of TIL therapy for anti-PD-1-resistant metastatic lung cancer. The sample's time point: pre-treatment sample, taken before nivolumab and TIL therapy. The libraries were made with immunoSEQ v3. This table comes from immunoSEQ multiplex PCR, and its TCRdb copy is limited to in-frame clones, with some not included. This sample carries 50,000 to 70,000 clones, 75% to 90% of them seen once, and the ten largest clones take just under 3%. The sequences come from blood, collected at baseline. These receptors came from a person between 30 and 80 years old with non-small cell lung cancer.

The gene calls are TRBV4-1 and TRBJ1-1; D is possibly TRBD1 (5 bases). CDR1 is MGHRA, CDR2 YSYEKL, per germline. The CDR3 spans 16 residues. Trimming left V 0 bases short and J 0 bases short, with 11 bases between. The CDR3: CASSQDRLGVNTEAFF. The CDR3, as DNA: TGCGCCAGCAGCCAAGATCGCTTGGGGGTGAACACTGAAGCTTTCTTT.

This chain uses TRBV7-9 with TRBJ2-4; TRBD1 is a possible D gene (5 bases). Germline V gives CDR1 SEHNR, CDR2 FQNEAQ (reference sequence). Trimming cost V 5 bases and J 5 bases, with 13 bases left between them. The CDR3 runs to 14 residues. The CDR3 nucleotides read TGTGCCAGCAGCAAACAGGAAAGCCAAAACATTCAGTACTTC. Translation: CASSKQESQNIQYF.

CDR3 nucleotides: TGTGCCAGAAGCTTGGCTCTCTCGACCTACGAGCAGTACTTC. Its protein product is CARSLALSTYEQYF. The chain joins TRBV5-3 to TRBJ2-7; D unresolved. TRBV5-3 is sorted into the ORF group, with uncertain function. V lost 0 bases, J lost 2 bases, and 9 bases lay in between. This CDR3 is built from 14 residues.

In this sample, this clone turned up a few times. The chain recombines TRBV7-3 with TRBJ1-6; unclear D gene. This CDR3 spans 14 amino acids. V shed 1 base and J shed 7 bases, with 8 bases lying between them. Germline loops: CDR1 SGHTA, CDR2 FQGTGA. CDR3 in amino acids: CASSLIGRNSPLHF. Written as DNA, the CDR3 is TGTGCCAGCAGCTTAATAGGACGCAATTCACCCCTCCACTTT.

The rearrangement links TRBV25-1 to TRBJ2-2; D may match TRBD1 or TRBD2 (5 bases each). From germline, CDR1 is MGHDK and CDR2 SYGVNS. There are 15 residues in the CDR3. The V gene lost 3 bases and the J gene lost 5 bases, with 13 bases spanning the gap. CDR3 nucleotides: TGTGCCAGCAGTGATGAGGGGAAGAGGACCGGGGAGCTGTTTTTT. Its protein product is CASSDEGKRTGELFF. Based on the CDR3 plus reference TRBV25-1 and TRBJ2-2, the full variable domain is EADIYQTPRYLVIGTGKKITLECSQTMGHDKMYWYQQDPGMELHLIHYSYGVNSTEKGDLSSESTVSRIRTEHFPLTLESARPSHTSQYLCASSDEGKRTGELFFGEGSRLTVL.

The CDR3 nucleotides read TGTGCCAGCAGCGTATATGCAGGACTGAACACTGAAGCTTTCTTT. Translation gives CASSVYAGLNTEAFF. The rearrangement links TRBV9 to TRBJ1-1, with D unresolved. In germline, CDR1 is SGDLS, CDR2 YYNGEE. The CDR3 contains 15 residues. The V end lost 1 base, the J end lost 0 bases, and 10 bases lay between the germline ends.

The CDR3 DNA reads TGTGCCAGCTCGCCCGGGAGGGGGGAGGAGCCCCAGCATTTT. This translates into CASSPGRGEEPQHF. V usage is TRBV18 and J usage is TRBJ1-5; maybe TRBD1 (6 bases). Per germline, CDR1 KGHSH and CDR2 LQKENI. The CDR3 spans 14 residues. V lost 6 bases to trimming and J lost 8 bases, with 17 bases between them.

The V and J genes are TRBV6-2 or TRBV6-3 and TRBJ1-1; D is possibly TRBD1 (6 bases). Trimming took off 3 bases at V and 6 bases at J, with 8 bases between the two ends. Looked up from germline, CDR1 is MNHEY and CDR2 is SVGEGT. This CDR3 is built from 12 residues. CDR3: CASSYWGPEAFF. DNA for the CDR3: TGTGCCAGCAGTTATTGGGGGCCTGAAGCTTTCTTT.

This clone has only one observation. The genes are TRBV7-2 and TRBJ2-7, with D perhaps matching TRBD2 (6 bases). This CDR3 is 14 amino acids long. From germline, CDR1 is SGHTA and CDR2 FQGNSA. V was clipped by 6 bases and J by 5 bases, with 17 bases between them. The DNA for the CDR3 is TGTGCCAGCAGTCCAACGGGACTTCGAGACGAGCAGTACTTC. Amino acids: CASSPTGLRDEQYF.

CDR3: CASTGGAPDTQYF. The CDR3 region has the DNA TGTGCCAGCACCGGGGGGGCCCCAGATACGCAGTATTTT. This chain links TRBV28 with TRBJ2-3; 8 nucleotides agree with TRBD2. J was trimmed by 4 bases and V by 7 bases; bases with no gene match: 4. The CDR3 consists of 13 residues. Germline loops: CDR1 MDHEN, CDR2 SYDVKM.

The V call is TRBV7-9, the J call TRBJ2-7, with D unresolved. Trimming left V 1 base short and J 6 bases short, with 13 bases between. The germline CDR1 and CDR2 sequences are SEHNR and FQNEAQ (reference sequence). CDR3 length: 14 amino acids. For the CDR3, the DNA is TGTGCCAGCAGCTTAGTGCAGCAGCCAGGCGAGCAGTACTTC. This gives the protein CASSLVQQPGEQYF.

The chain links TRBV4-1 to TRBJ2-3; D ambiguous. V was trimmed by 5 bases and J by 3 bases, leaving 21 bases between them. Germline CDR1 and CDR2: MGHRA and YSYEKL. CDR3 length: 17 residues. CDR3 amino acids: CASSTLRGLQGTDTQYF. The CDR3 DNA reads as TGCGCCAGCAGCACGTTGCGTGGGCTACAAGGGACAGATACGCAGTATTTT.

This chain uses TRBV18 with TRBJ2-5, with D unresolved. The V and J ends lost 3 bases and 5 bases respectively, with 7 bases between them. The CDR3 spans 12 residues. Germline CDR1 and CDR2: KGHSH and LQKENI. The CDR3 DNA sequence: TGTGCCAGCTCACCGGGGTCTGAGACCCAGTACTTC. Its protein is CASSPGSETQYF. The full variable domain, rest sourced from reference TRBV18 and TRBJ2-5, is NAGVMQNPRHLVRRRGQEARLRCSPMKGHSHVYWYRQLPEEGLKFMVYLQKENIIDESGMPKERFSAEFPKEGPSILRIQQVVRGDSAAYFCASSPGSETQYFGPGTRLLVL.

This clone has just one count. This chain connects TRBV3-1 (or the pseudogene TRBV3-2) to TRBJ2-7; D is ambiguous. CDR1 and CDR2 from the germline V gene are LGHDT and YNNKEL (reference sequence). The V and J ends lost 4 bases and 3 bases respectively, with 10 bases between them. This CDR3 spans 13 amino acids. CDR3 bases: TGTGCCAGCAGCCCCCCCGGCTTCTACGAGCAGTACTTC. It yields the protein CASSPPGFYEQYF.

The count of this clone is one. The chain links TRBV28 to TRBJ1-2; D uncertain. The germline V gene encodes CDR1 MDHEN and CDR2 SYDVKM. V shed 4 bases and J shed 1 base, with 10 bases lying between them. The length of the CDR3 is 14 residues. CDR3 amino acids: CASSSGQFNYGYTF. The CDR3 bases are TGTGCCAGCAGTTCCGGGCAATTTAACTATGGCTACACCTTC.

V gene TRBV10-3 combines with J gene TRBJ2-6, with a weak D call TRBD1 (6 bases). This CDR3 spans 14 amino acids. Germline CDR1 is ENHRY and CDR2 is SYGVKD. Deletions cut 6 bases from V and 0 bases from J, with 6 bases between. In DNA form, the CDR3 reads TGTGCCATCAGGGACAGCTCTGGGGCCAACGTCCTGACTTTC. Translation: CAIRDSSGANVLTF.

The rearrangement links TRBV18 to TRBJ2-7; no clear D gene. Per the germline V gene, CDR1 is KGHSH and CDR2 is LQKENI. The V end was cut by 0 bases, the J end by 6 bases, with 9 bases between. CDR3 size: 13 residues. CDR3 amino acids: CASSPPSGSEQYF. CDR3 in DNA: TGTGCCAGCTCACCACCGTCGGGCTCCGAGCAGTACTTC.

The rearrangement uses TRBV7-2 and TRBJ2-5; a weak D match, TRBD1 (6 bases). In germline, CDR1 is SGHTA, CDR2 FQGNSA. This CDR3 is 15 amino acids long. V was clipped by 5 bases and J by 2 bases, with 15 bases between them. The CDR3 sequence: CASSRGQLVQETQYF. The DNA for the CDR3 is TGTGCCAGCAGCCGTGGACAGCTAGTACAAGAGACCCAGTACTTC.

This CDR3 is CASSPPLRNTEAFF. CDR3 bases: TGTGCCAGCAGCCCCCCTTTACGGAACACTGAAGCTTTCTTT. The rearrangement uses TRBV7-9 and TRBJ1-1; D uncertain. This CDR3 region has 14 residues. Germline V lookup: CDR1 SEHNR, CDR2 FQNEAQ (reference sequence). V was pared by 5 bases and J by 1 base, with 11 bases between.

This clone was detected only once. This chain joins TRBV28 and TRBJ1-4; 7 nucleotides line up with TRBD1. Germline V lookup: CDR1 MDHEN, CDR2 SYDVKM. The CDR3 runs 15 residues. The ends lost 6 bases at V and 7 bases at J; junction bases unmatched: 11. The CDR3, as DNA: TGTGCCAGCAGCGTTCAGGGGGTCAACGGTGAAAAACTGTTTTTT. This gives the protein CASSVQGVNGEKLFF.

Only a few counts were recorded for this clone. The J gene is TRBJ1-5, the V gene TRBV5-5; D gene ambiguous. The CDR3 loop spans 13 amino acids. The germline V gene has CDR1 SGHKS and CDR2 YYEKEE (reference sequence). Trimming took off 0 bases at V and 6 bases at J, with 7 bases between the two ends. The CDR3 sequence: CASSLGWGQPQHF. The CDR3 DNA reads TGTGCCAGCAGCTTGGGGTGGGGTCAGCCCCAGCATTTT.

The V gene is TRBV7-8, the J gene TRBJ2-7; D is unresolved. Germline V lookup: CDR1 SGHVS, CDR2 FQNEAQ. V was cut by 5 bases and J by 3 bases, with 5 bases left in between. The CDR3 consists of 11 residues. The CDR3 here is CASSPNYEQYF. The CDR3 DNA reads as TGTGCCAGCAGCCCGAACTACGAGCAGTACTTC.

J is TRBJ1-5 and V is TRBV6-5, with D unresolved. Trimming took 8 bases from V and 5 from J, leaving 16 bases between them. CDR3 size: 14 residues. CDR1 MNHEY and CDR2 SVGAGI come from the germline V gene. The CDR3 spells CASAKARNDQPQHF. DNA of the CDR3: TGTGCCAGCGCCAAGGCCAGGAACGATCAGCCCCAGCATTTT.

V usage is TRBV15 and J usage is TRBJ2-2, with 9 bases lining up with TRBD1. The CDR3 has 19 amino acids. Germline CDR1 and CDR2: LNHNV and YYDKDF (reference sequence). J lost 6 bases, V lost 0 bases, and 14 bases had no gene match. CDR3 nucleotides: TGTGCCACCAGCAGAGATTTCCGGTTGGCAACAGGGGGCCCCGGGGAGCTGTTTTTT. Translating it yields CATSRDFRLATGGPGELFF.

The sample holds one count of this clone. The chain joins TRBV7-9 to TRBJ2-1; D unclear. The length of the CDR3 is 14 residues. V was clipped by 0 bases and J by 5 bases, with 8 bases between them. Looked up from germline, CDR1 is SEHNR and CDR2 is FQNEAQ (reference sequence). This CDR3 reads CASSLALSNNEQFF. In DNA form, the CDR3 reads TGTGCCAGCAGCTTAGCGCTCAGTAACAATGAGCAGTTCTTC.

The V and J genes are TRBV5-1 and TRBJ2-2; TRBD2 is a possible D gene (5 bases). Germline assignment: CDR1 SGHRS and CDR2 YFSETQ. Trimming left V 6 bases short and J 4 bases short, with 7 bases between. The length of the CDR3 is 12 residues. The CDR3 loop reads CASNEGTGELFF. The DNA for the CDR3 is TGCGCCAGCAATGAGGGCACCGGGGAGCTGTTTTTT.

This chain joins TRBV28 and TRBJ1-2; 7 nucleotides line up with TRBD1. From germline, CDR1 is MDHEN and CDR2 SYDVKM. This CDR3 comprises 15 residues. Trimming took 4 bases from V and 4 from J; bases not matched to a gene: 9. CDR3 sequence (DNA): TGTGCCAGCAGTTCCTACTGGGACAGTGGCTATGGCTACACCTTC. Translated, it gives CASSSYWDSGYGYTF.